This T cell receptor (beta chain) was documented in a study of blood T cell repertoires in COVID-19. Study in general: The samples span acute and convalescent COVID-19 from the United States, Italy and Spain. Sample material is recorded as cDNA or gDNA derived from T cells, B-cell-depleted T cells, or PBMCs.

Original data processing: Amplification from reference gene primers served as the basis for estimated nucleated cell counts. Clones were sequenced by immunoSEQ multiplex PCR, and TCRdb holds only the in-frame ones, with some missing. V and J calls and clone size are given by that table; D and trimming were obtained from the DNA. The sample records 60,000 or so clones, roughly 90% being singletons. This CDR3 has 15 residues. In germline, CDR1 is SGHAT, CDR2 FQNNGV. The V end was cut by 0 bases, the J end by 0 bases, with 6 bases between. This TCR came from a human donor with acute or convalescent COVID-19. The donor label of this sample is uncertain. Material: peripheral blood. The genes are TRBV11-2 and TRBJ1-3; D gene ambiguous. CDR3 coding DNA: TGTGCCAGCAGCTTAGATCTAGTCTCTGGAAACACCATATATTTT. Translated, it gives CASSLDLVSGNTIYF.